The 5 T cell receptor beta chains below were found in one sample sequenced in a study of cytomegalovirus exposure and HLA in healthy donors (dated by TCRdb to about 2017). To prepare the library, the immunoSEQ multiplex PCR assay was applied. A mixture of 60 forward primers for TCR Vbeta segments and 13 reverse primers for TCR Jbeta segments was used in the multiplex PCR. TCRdb carries this immuneACCESS record with in-frame sequences only. Its versions omit some clonotypes, under half of them owing to an unresolved V gene in the studies checked, with the rest unexplained. A total of 110,000 or so clones appear in this sample, roughly 72% of them only once. Around a tenth of the sample is held by the ten biggest clonotypes. Material: PBMCs. The receptors here all came from a woman between 45 and 60 years old in good health and CMV-seropositive.

In its sample, this clone was seen once. V usage is TRBV4-3 and J usage is TRBJ1-4; 7 bases agree with TRBD1. J gave up 5 bases and V 0 bases, and 6 bases lay outside the gene matches. From germline, CDR1 is LGHNA and CDR2 YSLEER. CDR3 length: 16 amino acids. The chain's CDR3 is CASSQDVQGGNEKLFF. CDR3 DNA: TGCGCCAGCAGCCAAGACGTGCAGGGGGGAAATGAAAAACTGTTTTTT.

The chain carries TRBV9 and TRBJ2-7, with 7 bases aligning to TRBD2. Unmatched junction bases numbered 23, after V lost 4 bases and J lost 13 bases. Germline V gene sequence: CDR1 SGDLS, CDR2 YYNGEE. This CDR3 spans 16 amino acids. CDR3 nucleotides: TGTGCCAGCAGCCCCGACCTCCTGGGGCTAGCGGAGGGGTTTTACTTC. It codes for CASSPDLLGLAEGFYF.

The chain links TRBV7-2 to TRBJ2-1, with 9 bases aligning to TRBD2. The CDR3 has 14 amino acids. With 3 bases clipped from V and 7 bases from J, the junction kept 4 bases outside the gene matches. CDR1 is SGHTA and CDR2 is FQGNSA in the germline V gene. The CDR3: CASSFAGGPNEQFF. DNA of the CDR3: TGTGCCAGCAGCTTCGCGGGGGGGCCAAATGAGCAGTTCTTC. The full variable domain, in which reference TRBV7-2 and TRBJ2-1 provide the parts outside the CDR3, is GAGVSQSPSNKVTEKGKDVELRCDPISGHTALYWYRQSLGQGLEFLIYFQGNSAPDKSGLPSDRFSAERTGGSVSTLTIQRTQQEDSAVYLCASSFAGGPNEQFFGPGTRLTVL.

The chain uses TRBV4-1 and TRBJ1-1; unclear D gene. CDR3 length: 16 amino acids. V was pared by 1 base and J by 0 bases, with 12 bases between. CDR1 is MGHRA, CDR2 YSYEKL, per germline. CDR3 nucleotides: TGCGCCAGCAGCCAAGCGGAGGCCAGGATGAACACTGAAGCTTTCTTT. Translating gives CASSQAEARMNTEAFF.

This rearrangement joins TRBV6-6 to TRBJ1-5; D is undetermined. This CDR3 is 15 amino acids long. CDR1 is MNHNY and CDR2 is SVGAGI in the germline V gene (reference sequence). V dropped 6 bases and J dropped 1 base, with 13 bases sitting between them. The CDR3 bases are TGTGCCAGCAGAGAGAGACACCAAAGCAATCAGCCCCAGCATTTT. It specifies CASRERHQSNQPQHF.